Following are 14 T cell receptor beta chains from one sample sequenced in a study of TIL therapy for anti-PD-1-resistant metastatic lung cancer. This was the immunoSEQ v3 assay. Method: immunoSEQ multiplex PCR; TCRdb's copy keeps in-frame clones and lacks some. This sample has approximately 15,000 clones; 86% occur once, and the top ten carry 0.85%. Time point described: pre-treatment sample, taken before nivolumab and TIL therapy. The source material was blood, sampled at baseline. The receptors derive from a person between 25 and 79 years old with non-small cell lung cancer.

CDR3: CASSSTGAATNYGYTF. The CDR3 region has the DNA TGTGCCAGCAGTTCGACAGGGGCGGCTACTAACTATGGCTACACCTTC. V is TRBV6-5 and J is TRBJ1-2; 8 bases match TRBD1. Trimming took 4 bases from V and 0 from J; bases not matched to a gene: 7. CDR1 is MNHEY, CDR2 SVGAGI, per germline. The CDR3 has 16 amino acids.

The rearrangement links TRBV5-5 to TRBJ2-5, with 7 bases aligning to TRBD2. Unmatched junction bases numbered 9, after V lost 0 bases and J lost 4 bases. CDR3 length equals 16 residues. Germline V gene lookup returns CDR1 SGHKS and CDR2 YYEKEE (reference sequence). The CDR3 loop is CASSLVSTGGLETQYF. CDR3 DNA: TGTGCCAGCAGCTTGGTTTCGACGGGGGGTTTAGAGACCCAGTACTTC. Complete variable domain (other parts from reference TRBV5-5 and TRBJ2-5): DAGVTQSPTHLIKTRGQQVTLRCSPISGHKSVSWYQQVLGQGPQFIFQYYEKEERGRGNFPDRFSARQFPNYSSELNVNALLLGDSALYLCASSLVSTGGLETQYFGPGTRLLVL.

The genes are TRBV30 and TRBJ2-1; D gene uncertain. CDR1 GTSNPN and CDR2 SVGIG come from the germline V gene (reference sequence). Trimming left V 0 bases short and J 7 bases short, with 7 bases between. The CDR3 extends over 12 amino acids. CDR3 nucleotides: TGTGCCTGGAGTGTCGGCTTTAATGAGCAGTTCTTC. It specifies CAWSVGFNEQFF.

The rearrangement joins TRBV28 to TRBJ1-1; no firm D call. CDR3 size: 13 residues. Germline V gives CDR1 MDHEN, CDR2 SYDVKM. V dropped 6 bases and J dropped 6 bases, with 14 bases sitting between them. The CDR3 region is CASRRGHLPEAFF. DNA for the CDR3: TGTGCCAGCAGACGAGGGCACCTCCCTGAAGCTTTCTTT. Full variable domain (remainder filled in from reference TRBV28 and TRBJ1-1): DVKVTQSSRYLVKRTGEKVFLECVQDMDHENMFWYRQDPGLGLRLIYFSYDVKMKEKGDIPEGYSVSREKKERFSLILESASTNQTSMYLCASRRGHLPEAFFGQGTRLTVV.

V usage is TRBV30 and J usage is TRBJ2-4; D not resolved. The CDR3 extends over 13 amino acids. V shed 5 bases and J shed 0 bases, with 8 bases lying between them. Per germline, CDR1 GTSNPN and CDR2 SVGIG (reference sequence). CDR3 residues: CAWARRAKNIQYF. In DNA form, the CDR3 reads TGTGCCTGGGCCAGGAGAGCCAAAAACATTCAGTACTTC. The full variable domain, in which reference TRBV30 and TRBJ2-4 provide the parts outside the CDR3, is SQTIHQWPATLVQPVGSPLSLECTVEGTSNPNLYWYRQAAGRGLQLLFYSVGIGQISSEVPQNLSASRPQDRQFILSSKKLLLSDSGFYLCAWARRAKNIQYFGAGTRLSVL.

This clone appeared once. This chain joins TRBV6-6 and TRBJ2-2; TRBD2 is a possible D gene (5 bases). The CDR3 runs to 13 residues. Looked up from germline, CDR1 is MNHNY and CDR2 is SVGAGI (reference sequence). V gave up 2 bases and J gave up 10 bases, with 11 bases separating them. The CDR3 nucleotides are TGTGCCAGCAGTTACGAGGGAGAAGCGGAGCTGTTTTTT. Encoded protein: CASSYEGEAELFF.

The CDR3 loop reads CASSSPGLAGGGTGELFF. In DNA form, the CDR3 reads TGTGCCAGCAGCTCCCCGGGACTAGCGGGAGGAGGCACCGGGGAGCTGTTTTTT. This chain joins TRBV7-3 and TRBJ2-2, with TRBD2 matching 15 bases. Germline loops: CDR1 SGHTA, CDR2 FQGTGA. CDR3 length: 18 residues. V shed 4 bases, J shed 4 bases, and the junction held 7 bases outside the gene matches.

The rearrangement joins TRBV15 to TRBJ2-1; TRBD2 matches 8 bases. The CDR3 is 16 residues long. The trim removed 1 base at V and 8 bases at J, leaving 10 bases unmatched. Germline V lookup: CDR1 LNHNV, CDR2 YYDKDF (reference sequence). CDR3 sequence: CATSRGAGVGWDEQFF. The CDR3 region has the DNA TGTGCCACCAGCAGAGGAGCGGGAGTAGGATGGGATGAGCAGTTCTTC.

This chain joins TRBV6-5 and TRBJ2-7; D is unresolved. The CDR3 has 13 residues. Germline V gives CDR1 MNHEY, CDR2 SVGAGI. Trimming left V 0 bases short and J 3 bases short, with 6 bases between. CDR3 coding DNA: TGTGCCAGCAGTTACTCCAGGTACTACGAGCAGTACTTC. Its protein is CASSYSRYYEQYF.

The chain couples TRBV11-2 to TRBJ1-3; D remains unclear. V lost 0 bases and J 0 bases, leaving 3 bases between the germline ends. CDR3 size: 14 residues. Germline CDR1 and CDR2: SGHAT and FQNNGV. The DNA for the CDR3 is TGTGCCAGCAGCTTAGATAGCTCTGGAAACACCATATATTTT. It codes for CASSLDSSGNTIYF.

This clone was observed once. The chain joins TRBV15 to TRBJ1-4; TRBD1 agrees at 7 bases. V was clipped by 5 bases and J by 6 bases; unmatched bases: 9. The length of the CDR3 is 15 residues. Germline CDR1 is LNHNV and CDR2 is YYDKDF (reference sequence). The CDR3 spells CATSRTSGQHEKLFF. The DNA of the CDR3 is TGTGCCACCAGCCGAACATCGGGACAGCATGAAAAACTGTTTTTT.

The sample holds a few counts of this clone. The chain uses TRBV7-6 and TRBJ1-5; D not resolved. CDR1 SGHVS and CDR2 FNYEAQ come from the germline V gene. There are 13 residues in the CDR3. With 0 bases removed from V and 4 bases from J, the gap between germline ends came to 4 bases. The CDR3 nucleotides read TGTGCCAGCAGCTTAGCTTTTAATCAGCCCCAGCATTTT. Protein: CASSLAFNQPQHF.

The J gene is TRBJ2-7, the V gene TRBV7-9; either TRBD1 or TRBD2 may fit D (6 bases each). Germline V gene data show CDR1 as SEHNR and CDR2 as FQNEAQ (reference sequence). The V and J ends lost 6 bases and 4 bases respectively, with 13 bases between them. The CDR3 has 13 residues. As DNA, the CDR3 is TGTGCCAGCAGATCCGGGGGCGAGTACGAGCAGTACTTC. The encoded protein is CASRSGGEYEQYF. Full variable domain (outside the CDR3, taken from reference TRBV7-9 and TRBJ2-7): DTGVSQNPRHKITKRGQNVTFRCDPISEHNRLYWYRQTLGQGPEFLTYFQNEAQLEKSRLLSDRFSAERPKGSFSTLEIQRTEQGDSAMYLCASRSGGEYEQYFGPGTRLTVT.

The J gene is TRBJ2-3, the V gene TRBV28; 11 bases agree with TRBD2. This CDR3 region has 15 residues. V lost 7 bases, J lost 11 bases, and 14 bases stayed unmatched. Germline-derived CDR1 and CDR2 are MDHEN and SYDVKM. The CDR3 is CASTPGTSGHYGQYF. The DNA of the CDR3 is TGTGCCAGCACCCCAGGGACTAGCGGCCATTACGGGCAGTATTTT.